One and the same sample provided the 22 T cell receptor beta chains below, sequenced in a study of CD8 T cells in Susac syndrome. With random hexamers, reverse transcription was performed on about 0.5 to 1 ug of RNA. One entry per CDR3 protein results from TCRdb running MiXCR on the immunoSEQ multiplex PCR reads. The top ten clones hold more than 0.15% of a sample with some 300,000 distinct CDR3 sequences, 89% of them seen once. Source material: CD8+ T cells from PBMCs. The receptors derive from a human donor with multiple sclerosis.

The chain recombines TRBV7-2 with TRBJ1-1; no firm D call. Germline V gene data show CDR1 as SGHTA and CDR2 as FQGNSA. The CDR3 loop spans 14 amino acids. Between the trimmed V and J ends, which lost 4 bases and 2 bases, there was a span of 11 bases. The CDR3 loop is CASSYLSINTEAFF. CDR3 in DNA: TGTGCCAGCAGCTACTTATCAATCAACACTGAAGCTTTCTTT. Based on the CDR3 plus reference TRBV7-2 and TRBJ1-1, the full variable domain is GAGVSQSPSNKVTEKGKDVELRCDPISGHTALYWYRQSLGQGLEFLIYFQGNSAPDKSGLPSDRFSAERTGGSVSTLTIQRTQQEDSAVYLCASSYLSINTEAFFGQGTRLTVV.

There are a few counts of this clonotype. The V call is TRBV3-1, the J call TRBJ2-7, with TRBD2 matching over 9 bases. After removal of 0 bases from V and 2 bases from J, the junction contained 2 bases not matched to a gene. Germline V lookup: CDR1 LGHDT, CDR2 YNNKEL (reference sequence). The CDR3 length is 15 residues. In nucleotides, the CDR3 is TGTGCCAGCAGCCAAGAGGGACTAGCTACCTACGAGCAGTACTTC. Translated, it gives CASSQEGLATYEQYF.

J is TRBJ2-1 and V is TRBV9; TRBD2 agrees at 10 bases. V shed 4 bases and J 9 bases; nucleotides not matched to a gene: 16. This CDR3 comprises 17 residues. CDR1 is SGDLS and CDR2 is YYNGEE in the germline V gene. The CDR3 region has the DNA TGTGCCAGCAGCTCATCAAGGGCCAGCGGGGGGGCCGGTGAGCAGTTCTTC. This codes for CASSSSRASGGAGEQFF.

The chain couples TRBV13 to TRBJ2-3; weak D call: TRBD2 (6 bases). V was trimmed by 5 bases and J by 3 bases, leaving 12 bases between them. Germline CDR1 is PRHDT and CDR2 is FYEKMQ (reference sequence). CDR3 length: 14 amino acids. CDR3 in amino acids: CASSLRLGTDTQYF. CDR3 DNA: TGTGCCAGCAGCCTTCGACTAGGAACAGATACGCAGTATTTT.

This chain uses TRBV25-1 with TRBJ2-1, with 9 bases that match TRBD2. Germline V lookup: CDR1 MGHDK, CDR2 SYGVNS. The V and J ends lost 7 bases and 0 bases, in that order; junction bases with no gene match: 31. This CDR3 is 24 amino acids long. The CDR3 DNA reads as TGTGCCAGCACAGCATCCGTAGCGGGGGACCCCACGGACGTCGGGGTTCGCTCCTACAATGAGCAGTTCTTC. It encodes CASTASVAGDPTDVGVRSYNEQFF.

The chain is built from TRBV27 and TRBJ2-7; no reliable D call. From germline, CDR1 is MNHEY and CDR2 SMNVEV (reference sequence). This CDR3 region has 13 residues. V was cut by 10 bases and J by 3 bases, with 16 bases left in between. The CDR3 is CATRTYQNYEQYF. DNA of the CDR3: TGTGCCACCCGGACCTACCAAAACTACGAGCAGTACTTC.

The CDR3 reads CASSKDRDGTWEQFF. The CDR3 nucleotides are TGTGCCAGCAGTAAGGACAGGGACGGCACTTGGGAGCAGTTCTTC. The chain employs TRBV27 and TRBJ2-1, with 8 bases aligning to TRBD1. With 5 bases clipped from V and 10 bases from J, the junction kept 13 bases outside the gene matches. Germline CDR1 MNHEY, CDR2 SMNVEV (reference sequence). The CDR3 runs 15 residues.

V is TRBV30 and J is TRBJ2-1; D not resolved. CDR1 and CDR2 (germline): GTSNPN, SVGIG (reference sequence). V dropped 1 base and J dropped 0 bases, with 10 bases sitting between them. The CDR3 has 15 residues. The CDR3 loop is CAWSGAESSYNEQFF. The CDR3, as DNA: TGTGCCTGGAGTGGGGCGGAGAGCTCCTACAATGAGCAGTTCTTC.

The gene calls are TRBV6-4 and TRBJ2-3; 9 nucleotides agree with TRBD2. Germline CDR1 MRHNA, CDR2 SNTAGT. With V trimmed by 2 bases and J by 4 bases, 7 bases remained unmatched. The CDR3 spans 16 residues. CDR3 in DNA: TGTGCCAGCAGTGACGCCCTGGGCGGGGGGGCAGATACGCAGTATTTT. This gives the protein CASSDALGGGADTQYF.

The chain combines TRBV28 with TRBJ2-1; the D gene is possibly TRBD2 (6 bases). The germline V gene encodes CDR1 MDHEN and CDR2 SYDVKM. This CDR3 region has 14 residues. The ends were cut back, 5 bases at V and 3 bases at J, with 11 bases in the middle. The CDR3 protein is CASSGTLNYNEQFF. The CDR3 bases are TGTGCCAGCAGTGGGACTCTGAACTACAATGAGCAGTTCTTC.

The genes are TRBV4-2 and TRBJ2-2; 7 bases are a match to TRBD2. The V segment lost 0 bases and the J segment 7 bases; nucleotides outside the gene matches: 8. The CDR3 extends over 16 amino acids. From germline, CDR1 is LGHNA and CDR2 YNFKEQ. CDR3 sequence reads: CASSQETTGGGGELFF. The CDR3 coding sequence is TGTGCCAGCAGCCAAGAAACAACGGGGGGAGGCGGGGAGCTGTTTTTT.

The rearrangement uses TRBV27 and TRBJ2-7, with 9 bases aligning to TRBD2. Germline V CDR1 and CDR2: MNHEY, SMNVEV (reference sequence). The CDR3 spans 15 residues. Unmatched junction bases numbered 8, after V lost 3 bases and J lost 5 bases. The CDR3 coding sequence is TGTGCCAGCAGTTTCGGTAGCGGGAGAACCAACGAGCAGTACTTC. As protein: CASSFGSGRTNEQYF.

The chain couples TRBV6-2 or TRBV6-3 to TRBJ2-5; perhaps TRBD2 as D (6 bases). Per the germline V gene, CDR1 is MNHEY and CDR2 is SVGEGT. There are 14 residues in the CDR3. V was clipped by 4 bases and J by 3 bases, with 12 bases between them. The CDR3 reads CASSSFSGKETQYF. CDR3 nucleotide sequence: TGTGCCAGCAGTTCCTTTAGCGGAAAAGAGACCCAGTACTTC.

J is TRBJ2-7 and V is TRBV25-1; 9 bases are a match to TRBD1. Germline V CDR1 and CDR2: MGHDK, SYGVNS. Trimming at V came to 2 bases and at J to 3 bases, leaving 2 bases not matched to a gene. This CDR3 has 14 residues. The CDR3 sequence is CASSEGTGYYEQYF. The CDR3 nucleotides read TGTGCCAGCAGTGAAGGGACAGGGTACTACGAGCAGTACTTC.

The chain is built from TRBV1 and TRBJ2-1; TRBD2 reflects the table's D call only, with no check against the DNA. TRBV1 corresponds to a pseudogene. The CDR3 covers 18 residues. The CDR3 region is CTSSQSGPGLSSYNEQFF. CDR3 bases: TGCACCAGCAGCCAAAGTGGGCCGGGACTGAGCTCCTACAATGAGCAGTTCTTC.

The V and J genes are TRBV5-6 and TRBJ1-1; 7 nucleotides agree with TRBD1. This CDR3 has 14 residues. The V segment lost 2 bases and the J segment 1 base; nucleotides outside the gene matches: 2. The V gene's germline CDR1 is SGHDT and CDR2 YYEEEE. The CDR3 DNA reads as TGTGCCAGCAGCTTACAGGGGTCGAACACTGAAGCTTTCTTT. Protein product: CASSLQGSNTEAFF.

The chain links TRBV11-1 to TRBJ2-1; D is possibly TRBD2 (5 bases). CDR3 length: 14 amino acids. Trimming pared 5 bases from V and 2 bases from J, leaving 10 bases between. From germline, CDR1 is SGHAT and CDR2 FQDESV (reference sequence). CDR3 sequence: CASSTRETYNEQFF. CDR3 sequence (DNA): TGTGCCAGCAGCACCCGGGAAACCTACAATGAGCAGTTCTTC.

The chain is built from TRBV20-1 and TRBJ2-1; a weak D match, TRBD2 (5 bases). The CDR3 contains 14 residues. The V end was cut by 2 bases, the J end by 2 bases, with 10 bases between. The germline gives CDR1 DFQATT, CDR2 SNEGSKA (reference sequence). The CDR3 DNA is TGCAGTGCTAGAATTCGGGAAGCCTACAATGAGCAGTTCTTC. It encodes CSARIREAYNEQFF.

There are a few counts of this clonotype. The chain combines TRBV6-2 or TRBV6-3 with TRBJ2-7; 8 nucleotides align to TRBD2. The CDR3 spans 14 residues. The V gene's germline CDR1 is MNHEY and CDR2 SVGEGT. J lost 4 bases, V lost 3 bases, and 5 bases had no gene match. This CDR3 reads CASSYLAGQYEQYF. Written as DNA, the CDR3 is TGTGCCAGCAGTTATTTAGCGGGACAATACGAGCAGTACTTC.

V gene TRBV7-6 combines with J gene TRBJ2-7; D is unclear. V was pared by 1 base and J by 1 base, with 8 bases between. Germline V lookup: CDR1 SGHVS, CDR2 FNYEAQ. The CDR3 runs 14 residues. CDR3 loop: CASSLEHGSYEQYF. CDR3 coding DNA: TGTGCCAGCAGCTTAGAGCACGGATCCTACGAGCAGTACTTC.

The chain joins TRBV5-4 to TRBJ2-3, with D unresolved. Trimming left V 5 bases short and J 4 bases short, with 11 bases between. The germline V gene encodes CDR1 SGHNT and CDR2 YYREEE (reference sequence). There are 13 residues in the CDR3. The DNA of the CDR3 is TGTGCCAGCAGAGTGGCCCTTTCAGATACGCAGTATTTT. This encodes CASRVALSDTQYF. The entire variable domain, with the rest obtained from reference TRBV5-4 and TRBJ2-3, is as follows: ETGVTQSPTHLIKTRGQQVTLRCSSQSGHNTVSWYQQALGQGPQFIFQYYREEENGRGNFPPRFSGLQFPNYSSELNVNALELDDSALYLCASRVALSDTQYFGPGTRLTVL.

The gene calls are TRBV30 and TRBJ2-3, with TRBD2 identical over 13 bases. J gave up 6 bases and V 4 bases, and 1 base lay outside the gene matches. CDR1 GTSNPN and CDR2 SVGIG come from the germline V gene (reference sequence). The CDR3 length is 13 residues. For the CDR3, the DNA is TGTGCCTGGATACTAGCGGGGGGGGATACGCAGTATTTT. Its protein product is CAWILAGGDTQYF.